The clone carrying this T cell receptor beta chain is medium-sized within its sample. Its antigen is still unknown. TCRdb re-called the reads through MiXCR, storing one row per CDR3 protein. The sample includes fewer than 30,000 distinct CDR3 sequences, 55% to 75% seen only once; the top ten take around an eighth. Graft donor-derived T-allo10 cells were described as host-alloantigen-specific, anergic, and alloantigen-specifically suppressive. This specimen comes from a study of type 1 regulatory T cells. Turning to the study itself: This in vitro CD4 product, T-allo10, is enriched for Tr1 cells and alloantigen-specific.

The trim removed 5 bases at V and 7 bases at J, leaving 9 bases unmatched. This CDR3 is 14 amino acids long. Looked up from germline, CDR1 is MNHEY and CDR2 is SMNVEV (reference sequence). This chain links TRBV27 with TRBJ1-2; 8 nucleotides line up with TRBD1. Material: cultured T cells, either the whole culture or a sorted T cell fraction (not recorded which). Subset reported: Tr1-enriched cell product generated in vitro against host alloantigens. The TCR was taken from a human donor in good health. In DNA form, the CDR3 reads TGTGCCAGCAGTCCCCGGCAGGGGGCGGGTGGCTACACCTTC. Its translation: CASSPRQGAGGYTF.